This paragraph reports one T cell receptor (beta chain). No antigen is known for it. These data come from a study of T-cell reconstitution after alpha-beta-depleted transplantation in children. Overall study findings and caveats: One year post-transplant, T-cell counts and diversity were largely derived from T cells produced anew. It was surviving recipient T cells and thymic progenitors that gave some patients high TCRbeta diversity at day 60. By about two months after transplant, alpha-beta T cells reportedly arose from several hundred graft clones that had expanded.

As it was prepared, the TCRbeta library received unique molecular identifiers. TCRdb reprocessed the PCR reads with MiXCR, giving one entry per CDR3 protein. Found here are hundreds of thousands of distinct CDR3 sequences, around 15% of them singletons; the top ten hold approximately 28%. V was trimmed by 5 bases and J by 7 bases, leaving 12 bases between them. This CDR3 has 12 amino acids. CDR1 and CDR2 (germline): MGHRA, YSYEKL. Sequencing used PBMCs, mostly from graft donor cells, obtained 360 days after TCRalphabeta/CD19-depleted stem cell transplant. This sequence was found in a boy in the first two years of life who had a stem cell transplant for Wiskott-Aldrich syndrome, so the T cells may come from the graft donor. This rearrangement joins TRBV4-1 to TRBJ2-7; D possibly corresponds to TRBD2 (5 bases). CDR3 loop: CASSGRPGEQYF. CDR3 nucleotides: TGCGCCAGCAGCGGCCGGCCGGGGGAGCAGTACTTC.